Following are 23 T cell receptor beta chains from one sample sequenced in a study of T-cell reconstitution after alpha-beta-depleted transplantation in children. Molecular barcoding with unique molecular identifiers was used for the TCRbeta library. TCRdb re-called the PCR reads through MiXCR, storing one row per CDR3 protein. Among 670,000 or so distinct CDR3 sequences listed, around 13% were seen once. The sample here was PBMCs, taken before TCRalphabeta/CD19-depleted stem cell transplant. All receptors come from a girl aged 2-10 years with congenital amegakaryocytic thrombocytopenia, due to receive a stem cell transplant.

At least ten counts were recorded for this clonotype. The chain carries TRBV20-1 and TRBJ2-1; the match to TRBD1 covers 9 bases. The CDR3 runs 15 residues. Germline loops: CDR1 DFQATT, CDR2 SNEGSKA (reference sequence). Losses at the gene ends were 0 bases for V and 4 bases for J; bases not matched to a gene: 4. The CDR3 region has the DNA TGCAGTGCTAGAGACCGGGACAGGGTTTACAATGAGCAGTTCTTC. As protein: CSARDRDRVYNEQFF.

This clonotype occurred a few times. V gene TRBV20-1 combines with J gene TRBJ2-7, with D perhaps being TRBD1 or TRBD2 (5 bases each). This CDR3 is 15 amino acids long. Trimming stripped 6 bases from V and 0 bases from J, with 18 bases between. The V gene's germline CDR1 is DFQATT and CDR2 SNEGSKA (reference sequence). DNA for the CDR3: TGCAGTGCCATAAAGACCGGGACCTACTCCTACGAGCAGTACTTC. It encodes CSAIKTGTYSYEQYF.

This clonotype was detected only a few times. The genes are TRBV3-1 and TRBJ2-5; D is perhaps TRBD2 (6 bases). Germline V lookup: CDR1 LGHDT, CDR2 YNNKEL (reference sequence). Trimming took off 1 base at V and 4 bases at J, with 10 bases between the two ends. This CDR3 contains 14 residues. The CDR3 bases are TGTGCCAGCAGCCAAGGGACTACAGGAGAGACCCAGTACTTC. Translation gives CASSQGTTGETQYF.

This clonotype has a handful of counts. The chain has TRBV5-1 and TRBJ2-3, with 12 bases that match TRBD2. This CDR3 is built from 18 residues. The junction had 9 bases not matched to a gene; V was cut back by 1 base and J by 3 bases. CDR1 and CDR2 from the germline V gene are SGHRS and YFSETQ. CDR3: CASSLSLTSGRFTDTQYF. The DNA of the CDR3 is TGCGCCAGCAGCTTGTCCTTAACTAGCGGGAGGTTTACAGATACGCAGTATTTT.

This clonotype has just a few counts. The V gene is TRBV11-2, the J gene TRBJ1-2; D remains ambiguous. V was clipped by 2 bases and J by 4 bases, with 11 bases between them. The length of the CDR3 is 14 residues. Germline CDR1 reads SGHAT; CDR2 reads FQNNGV. The CDR3 DNA sequence: TGTGCCAGCAGCTTAAACCCCCGTCTCTATGGCTACACCTTC. Amino acids: CASSLNPRLYGYTF.

This clonotype was counted ten times or more. This chain links TRBV6-2 or TRBV6-3 with TRBJ2-3, with 10 nucleotides matching TRBD2. Germline CDR1 and CDR2: MNHEY and SVGEGT. The CDR3 is 18 residues long. Unmatched junction bases numbered 12, after V lost 4 bases and J lost 2 bases. The CDR3 reads CASSFGTPGLAITDTQYF. DNA of the CDR3: TGTGCCAGCAGTTTCGGAACGCCGGGACTAGCGATCACAGATACGCAGTATTTT.

This clonotype was detected a few times. CDR3 protein: CASRGGLAEYNEQFF. DNA for the CDR3: TGTGCCAGCAGGGGGGGACTAGCGGAATACAATGAGCAGTTCTTC. The J gene is TRBJ2-1, the V gene TRBV12-3 or TRBV12-4; TRBD2 aligns across 11 bases. V was clipped by 6 bases and J by 4 bases; unmatched bases: 5. This CDR3 has 15 amino acids.

The V call is TRBV20-1, the J call TRBJ2-7, with a weak D call TRBD2 (5 bases). Germline V gene lookup returns CDR1 DFQATT and CDR2 SNEGSKA (reference sequence). This CDR3 region has 14 residues. Trimming removed 4 bases at V and 2 bases at J, with 15 bases between. The CDR3 nucleotides are TGCAGTGCTAATACCGAGGACTTTACCTACGAGCAGTACTTC. Translation gives CSANTEDFTYEQYF.

This clonotype was counted many times. This chain uses TRBV5-1 with TRBJ2-7; perhaps TRBD2 as D (5 bases). The V and J ends lost 2 bases and 5 bases respectively, with 17 bases between them. The V gene's germline CDR1 is SGHRS and CDR2 YFSETQ. This CDR3 has 15 residues. CDR3 loop: CASSFRSGFSDEQYF. In DNA, the CDR3 is TGCGCCAGCAGCTTCAGATCGGGGTTTTCTGACGAGCAGTACTTC.

Comment on this clonotype: It may be a read error: a sequence one base away is much more abundant. This chain uses TRBV20-1 with TRBJ2-1, with D possibly being TRBD2 (6 bases). The length of the CDR3 is 15 residues. V was cut by 0 bases and J by 7 bases, with 16 bases left in between. CDR1 and CDR2 (germline): DFQATT, SNEGSKA (reference sequence). Written as DNA, the CDR3 is TGCAGTGCTAGAGATCTGGATACCGGGAGTAATGAGCAGTTCTTC. Translating it yields CSARDLDTGSNEQFF.

This clonotype has a handful of counts. This chain links TRBV27 with TRBJ1-5; D perhaps matches TRBD1 (5 bases). Germline-derived CDR1 and CDR2 are MNHEY and SMNVEV (reference sequence). The length of the CDR3 is 13 residues. The V end was cut by 4 bases, the J end by 6 bases, with 10 bases between. In DNA, the CDR3 is TGTGCCAGCAGTTATAGGGGCGGTCAGCCCCAGCATTTT. This gives the protein CASSYRGGQPQHF.

Many counts were recorded for this clonotype. CDR3 amino acids: CASSRGYVVANEQFF. In DNA form, the CDR3 reads TGTGCCAGCAGCCGAGGGTATGTCGTAGCAAATGAGCAGTTCTTC. The rearrangement uses TRBV7-3 and TRBJ2-1; D possibly corresponds to TRBD2 (5 bases). The CDR3 extends over 15 amino acids. Germline values: CDR1 SGHTA, CDR2 FQGTGA. The V end was cut by 5 bases, the J end by 7 bases, with 18 bases between.

This clonotype occurred many times. The rearrangement joins TRBV20-1 to TRBJ2-7; possibly TRBD2 for D (6 bases). V lost 4 bases, J lost 3 bases, and 13 bases lay in between. The length of the CDR3 is 13 residues. From germline, CDR1 is DFQATT and CDR2 SNEGSKA (reference sequence). The CDR3 sequence: CSATQTSVYEQYF. In DNA, the CDR3 is TGCAGTGCTACCCAGACTAGTGTCTACGAGCAGTACTTC.

This clonotype was seen a handful of times. The chain uses TRBV10-3 and TRBJ1-1; 9 nucleotides agree with TRBD1. Germline CDR1 and CDR2: ENHRY and SYGVKD. The J segment lost 7 bases and the V segment lost 2 bases, leaving 5 bases of the junction unmatched. This CDR3 is 14 amino acids long. The CDR3 spells CAISEKQGAIEAFF. The CDR3 DNA follows: TGTGCCATCAGTGAGAAACAGGGGGCCATTGAAGCTTTCTTT.

This clonotype has ten or more counts. The chain joins TRBV20-1 to TRBJ2-6; no definite D call. The CDR3 contains 14 residues. Trimming shortened V by 1 base and J by 0 bases, and 4 bases separated the two germline ends. Germline assignment: CDR1 DFQATT and CDR2 SNEGSKA (reference sequence). The CDR3 sequence is CSARVLSGANVLTF. The CDR3 bases are TGCAGTGCTAGAGTCCTCTCTGGGGCCAACGTCCTGACTTTC.

In this sample, this clonotype turned up many times. The genes are TRBV20-1 and TRBJ1-2, with TRBD1 matching over 10 bases. V shed 6 bases and J 7 bases; nucleotides not matched to a gene: 8. The CDR3 covers 13 residues. Germline CDR1 is DFQATT and CDR2 is SNEGSKA (reference sequence). This CDR3 reads CSARTGGAGGYTF. CDR3 bases: TGCAGTGCCAGGACAGGGGGGGCGGGTGGCTACACCTTC.

This clonotype has more than one count but fewer than ten. V gene TRBV5-6 combines with J gene TRBJ1-2; 8 nucleotides align to TRBD1. Germline CDR1 SGHDT, CDR2 YYEEEE. CDR3 length: 15 residues. Trimming took 4 bases from V and 8 from J; bases not matched to a gene: 13. As DNA, the CDR3 is TGTGCCAGCAGCCCGATACGGAGGACAGGGCGAGGCTACACCTTC. Its protein product is CASSPIRRTGRGYTF.

The chain employs TRBV30 and TRBJ2-2; D possibly uses TRBD1 or TRBD2 (5 bases each). The CDR3 length is 15 residues. CDR1 GTSNPN and CDR2 SVGIG come from the germline V gene (reference sequence). Trimming shortened V by 0 bases and J by 6 bases, and 14 bases separated the two germline ends. Here the CDR3 reads CAWSVLRGKAGELFF. The CDR3 DNA sequence: TGTGCCTGGAGTGTACTGAGGGGAAAGGCCGGGGAGCTGTTTTTT.

This clonotype was observed at least ten times. The genes are TRBV5-1 and TRBJ2-7, with D unclear. The CDR3 consists of 11 residues. V lost 1 base and J lost 6, with 5 bases in between. CDR1 is SGHRS and CDR2 is YFSETQ in the germline V gene. CDR3 sequence (DNA): TGCGCCAGCAGCTTGTATGCCGAGCAGTACTTC. Its protein product is CASSLYAEQYF.

In its sample, this clonotype was seen a few times. This chain connects TRBV27 to TRBJ1-1; tentative D call: TRBD1 (5 bases). Trimming took off 3 bases at V and 3 bases at J, with 14 bases between the two ends. The CDR3 sequence is 15 residues long. CDR1 is MNHEY, CDR2 SMNVEV, per germline (reference sequence). The CDR3 nucleotides read TGTGCCAGCAGTTTGGTTTCCGGGGACGACACTGAAGCTTTCTTT. Amino acid sequence: CASSLVSGDDTEAFF.

This clonotype was recorded many times. This sequence joins TRBV5-1 and TRBJ2-7; weak D call: TRBD1 (6 bases). V lost 3 bases to trimming and J lost 4 bases, with 14 bases between them. The CDR3 runs 14 residues. Per germline, CDR1 SGHRS and CDR2 YFSETQ. CDR3 DNA: TGCGCCAGCAGCTATCTCAGGGGAGAGTACGAGCAGTACTTC. Translating it yields CASSYLRGEYEQYF.

A few counts support this clonotype. The chain employs TRBV10-2 and TRBJ2-5; D is unclear. The CDR3 is made up of 13 amino acids. CDR1 and CDR2 (germline): WSHSY, SAAADI. V gave up 1 base and J gave up 5 bases, with 8 bases separating them. The CDR3 is CASSEFPDETQYF. In DNA form, the CDR3 reads TGCGCCAGCAGTGAGTTCCCGGACGAGACCCAGTACTTC.

This clonotype appeared a few times. V usage is TRBV29-1 and J usage is TRBJ2-7; a weak D match, TRBD2 (6 bases). The V end was cut by 5 bases, the J end by 0 bases, with 11 bases between. CDR1 and CDR2 from the germline V gene are SQVTM and ANQGSEA. CDR3 length equals 13 residues. This CDR3 is CSVLDGSSYEQYF. The CDR3 DNA reads TGCAGCGTTCTGGACGGGAGCTCCTACGAGCAGTACTTC.